A selection of T cell receptor beta chains follows, all from one sample in a study of blood T cell repertoires in COVID-19. TCRdb keeps only in-frame clones here, not all; method: immunoSEQ multiplex PCR. The sample has fewer than 350,000 clones; about 89% are singletons. Sequencing was performed on PBMCs or T cells enriched from blood (not recorded which). These receptors originate from a woman aged 40 to 50 who had recovered from COVID-19. The CDR3 runs from the conserved cysteine through the conserved F or W. The D gene is left open where the match is weak. The size field is filled for only some rows; it gives once, few, many or a size class.

clone size: .; J gene: TRBJ2-1; V gene: TRBV11-3; D gene: .; CDR3 protein: CASSPLGRGRNEQFF; CDR3 DNA: TGTGCCAGCAGCCCATTAGGTCGGGGGAGGAATGAGCAGTTCTTC
clone size: .; J gene: TRBJ1-5; V gene: TRBV5-1; D gene: TRBD1; CDR3 protein: CASSAGQGDQPQHF; CDR3 DNA: TGCGCCAGCAGCGCCGGACAGGGGGATCAGCCCCAGCATTTT
clone size: .; J gene: TRBJ2-7; V gene: TRBV21-1; D gene: .; CDR3 protein: CASSKFEDWSSYEQYF; CDR3 DNA: TGTGCCAGCAGCAAATTCGAGGACTGGAGCTCCTACGAGCAGTACTTC
clone size: once; J gene: TRBJ2-1; V gene: TRBV11-3; D gene: TRBD2; CDR3 protein: CVSSLGLAGHNEQFF; CDR3 DNA: TGTGTCAGCAGCTTAGGACTAGCGGGACACAATGAGCAGTTCTTC
clone size: .; J gene: TRBJ1-3; V gene: TRBV10-1; D gene: .; CDR3 protein: CASSALSSGNTIYF; CDR3 DNA: TGCGCCAGCAGTGCCCTATCCTCTGGAAACACCATATATTTT
clone size: .; J gene: TRBJ1-1; V gene: TRBV25-1; D gene: .; CDR3 protein: CASSGGGANTEAFF; CDR3 DNA: TGTGCCAGCAGTGGAGGCGGGGCCAACACTGAAGCTTTCTTT
clone size: .; J gene: TRBJ2-7; V gene: TRBV9; D gene: TRBD2; CDR3 protein: CASSVGDSGTYEQYF; CDR3 DNA: TGTGCCAGCAGCGTAGGGGATAGCGGGACCTACGAGCAGTACTTC
clone size: .; J gene: TRBJ1-4; V gene: TRBV7-9; D gene: TRBD1; CDR3 protein: CASSLVQGVKEKLFF; CDR3 DNA: TGTGCCAGCAGCTTAGTTCAGGGGGTGAAGGAAAAACTGTTTTTT
clone size: .; J gene: TRBJ1-2; V gene: TRBV30; D gene: .; CDR3 protein: CAWSAGGYYGYTF; CDR3 DNA: TGTGCCTGGAGTGCCGGGGGGTACTATGGCTACACCTTC
clone size: few; J gene: TRBJ1-2; V gene: TRBV9; D gene: TRBD1; CDR3 protein: CASSAGTGGLGYGYTF; CDR3 DNA: TGTGCCAGCAGCGCAGGGACAGGGGGTTTGGGCTATGGCTACACCTTC
clone size: .; J gene: TRBJ2-1; V gene: TRBV3-1/TRBV3-2; D gene: TRBD2; CDR3 protein: CASSRLATYNEQFF; CDR3 DNA: TGTGCCAGCAGTCGACTAGCGACCTACAATGAGCAGTTCTTC
clone size: .; J gene: TRBJ2-1; V gene: TRBV7-2; D gene: .; CDR3 protein: CASSLEVTSTNEQFF; CDR3 DNA: TGTGCCAGCAGCTTAGAAGTTACTAGCACGAATGAGCAGTTCTTC
clone size: .; J gene: TRBJ2-3; V gene: TRBV2; D gene: TRBD1; CDR3 protein: CASSSQGARADTQYF; CDR3 DNA: TGTGCCAGCAGCAGTCAGGGGGCGCGAGCAGATACGCAGTATTTT
clone size: .; J gene: TRBJ2-7; V gene: TRBV27; D gene: TRBD1; CDR3 protein: CASSGRDRSFYEQYF; CDR3 DNA: TGTGCCAGCAGTGGCCGGGACAGATCCTTTTACGAGCAGTACTTC
clone size: .; J gene: TRBJ2-2; V gene: TRBV10-3; D gene: TRBD2; CDR3 protein: CAIRGENTGELFF; CDR3 DNA: TGTGCCATTCGGGGGGAGAACACCGGGGAGCTGTTTTTT
clone size: .; J gene: TRBJ1-2; V gene: TRBV19; D gene: .; CDR3 protein: CASPQEDYGYTF; CDR3 DNA: TGTGCCAGTCCACAGGAAGATTATGGCTACACCTTC
clone size: few; J gene: TRBJ2-1; V gene: TRBV19; D gene: TRBD1; CDR3 protein: CASSPLPGQSFAEQFF; CDR3 DNA: TGTGCCAGTAGTCCGCTACCGGGACAGTCCTTTGCTGAGCAGTTCTTC
clone size: .; J gene: TRBJ2-7; V gene: TRBV24-1; D gene: TRBD1; CDR3 protein: CATNECWDRPNYEQYF; CDR3 DNA: TGTGCCACCAATGAGTGCTGGGACAGACCTAACTACGAGCAGTACTTC
clone size: .; J gene: TRBJ1-4; V gene: TRBV5-1; D gene: TRBD1; CDR3 protein: CASSAGQGNEKLFF; CDR3 DNA: TGCGCCAGCAGCGCTGGACAGGGGAATGAAAAACTGTTTTTT
clone size: .; J gene: TRBJ1-2; V gene: TRBV19; D gene: .; CDR3 protein: CASSMAGDGYTF; CDR3 DNA: TGTGCCAGTAGTATGGCAGGGGACGGCTACACCTTC
clone size: .; J gene: TRBJ1-2; V gene: TRBV6-5; D gene: TRBD1; CDR3 protein: CASNKDRGTYGYTF; CDR3 DNA: TGTGCCAGCAACAAGGACAGGGGGACCTATGGCTACACCTTC
clone size: .; J gene: TRBJ1-2; V gene: TRBV6-5; D gene: TRBD1; CDR3 protein: CASSWTGGDYGYTF; CDR3 DNA: TGTGCCAGCAGTTGGACAGGGGGCGACTATGGCTACACCTTC
clone size: .; J gene: TRBJ1-2; V gene: TRBV7-2; D gene: TRBD1; CDR3 protein: CASSLQGADYGYTF; CDR3 DNA: TGTGCCAGCAGCTTACAGGGGGCGGACTATGGCTACACCTTC
clone size: .; J gene: TRBJ1-6; V gene: TRBV6-1; D gene: TRBD1; CDR3 protein: CASSDRDRGFNSPLHF; CDR3 DNA: TGTGCCAGCAGTGACCGAGACAGGGGTTTTAATTCACCCCTCCACTTT
clone size: .; J gene: TRBJ2-5; V gene: TRBV20-1; D gene: .; CDR3 protein: CSAFEGDQYF; CDR3 DNA: TGCAGTGCCTTCGAGGGGGACCAGTACTTC
clone size: .; J gene: TRBJ1-2; V gene: TRBV4-1; D gene: .; CDR3 protein: CASSPSKENYGYTF; CDR3 DNA: TGCGCCAGCAGCCCCTCTAAGGAGAACTATGGCTACACCTTC
clone size: .; J gene: TRBJ2-1; V gene: TRBV19; D gene: TRBD2; CDR3 protein: CASSIQRTSYEQFF; CDR3 DNA: TGTGCCAGTAGTATACAGAGGACTAGCTATGAGCAGTTCTTC
clone size: .; J gene: TRBJ2-1; V gene: TRBV18; D gene: .; CDR3 protein: CASLLGAGDGEQFF; CDR3 DNA: TGTGCCAGCTTATTGGGGGCCGGGGACGGAGAGCAGTTCTTC
clone size: once; J gene: TRBJ2-3; V gene: TRBV7-3; D gene: .; CDR3 protein: CASSKEGFGTDTQYF; CDR3 DNA: TGTGCCAGCAGTAAGGAGGGATTCGGCACAGATACGCAGTATTTT
clone size: .; J gene: TRBJ2-5; V gene: TRBV19; D gene: TRBD2; CDR3 protein: CASSTGTSYGETQYF; CDR3 DNA: TGTGCCAGTAGTACTGGGACTAGCTACGGTGAGACCCAGTACTTC
clone size: .; J gene: TRBJ2-5; V gene: TRBV6-5; D gene: TRBD1; CDR3 protein: CATRQGQLGTQYF; CDR3 DNA: TGTGCCACCAGACAGGGACAATTGGGGACCCAGTACTTC
clone size: .; J gene: TRBJ1-6; V gene: TRBV6-5; D gene: .; CDR3 protein: CASSYGAEYNSPLHF; CDR3 DNA: TGTGCCAGCAGTTACGGGGCAGAGTATAATTCACCCCTCCACTTT
clone size: .; J gene: TRBJ2-5; V gene: TRBV5-6; D gene: TRBD2; CDR3 protein: CASSLALAGAFYGETQYF; CDR3 DNA: TGTGCCAGCAGCTTGGCCCTAGCGGGGGCCTTTTACGGGGAGACCCAGTACTTC